A selection of T cell receptor beta chains follows, all from one sample in a study of CD8 T cells in Susac syndrome. In TCRdb, the immunoSEQ multiplex PCR reads were re-called with MiXCR into one record per CDR3 protein. The sample shows roughly 400,000 distinct CDR3 sequences, 85% to 90% of them seen only once. Sequencing was carried out using CD8+ T cells from PBMCs. The receptor set was obtained from a human donor with multiple sclerosis. Both conserved end residues are part of each CDR3. The D gene is left open where the match is weak. Clone size is given for some rows only: seen once, a few or many times, or a class if the clone is expanded.

D	length	V	size	J	DNA	CDR3
TRBD1	14	TRBV6-5	NA	TRBJ1-5	TGTGCCAGCAGTTCGGACAGGGTCAATCAGCCCCAGCATTTT	CASSSDRVNQPQHF
NA	16	TRBV27	NA	TRBJ2-7	TGTGCCAGCAGTTTATCGTCACGGGGAAGCTCCTACGAGCAGTACTTC	CASSLSSRGSSYEQYF
NA	14	TRBV29-1	few	TRBJ1-4	TGCAGCTCCACGATACAGGGCGGGGGTGAAAAACTGTTTTTT	CSSTIQGGGEKLFF
NA	13	TRBV30	NA	TRBJ2-7	TGTGCCTGGAGTGTGGGGGGGCCACGCGAGCAGTACTTC	CAWSVGGPREQYF
NA	12	TRBV7-9	NA	TRBJ2-7	TGTGCCAGCAGCTTAGCTCCTGCCGAGCAGTACTTC	CASSLAPAEQYF
NA	12	TRBV7-9	once	TRBJ1-4	TGTGCCAGCAGCACCCGGTGGGAAAAACTGTTTTTT	CASSTRWEKLFF
NA	12	TRBV10-2	NA	TRBJ1-2	TGCGCCAGCAGTCCCCAAAACTATGGCTACACCTTC	CASSPQNYGYTF
NA	14	TRBV20-1	NA	TRBJ1-2	TGCAGTGCAACGGACGGCCGGGTTAACTATGGCTACACCTTC	CSATDGRVNYGYTF
NA	13	TRBV30	few	TRBJ2-7	TGTGCCTGGAGAGGCAGGGGGGGTCCCGAGCAGTACTTC	CAWRGRGGPEQYF
NA	15	TRBV7-7	NA	TRBJ2-1	TGTGCTAGCAGCCGTACACAGAGCTCCTACAATGAGCAGTTCTTC	CASSRTQSSYNEQFF
NA	10	TRBV19	NA	TRBJ2-7	TGTGCCAGTAGTGGGGACGAGCAGTACTTC	CASSGDEQYF
NA	16	TRBV7-9	NA	TRBJ2-3	TGTGCCAGCAGCGATCTAGAGAGCAGGAGCACAGATACGCAGTATTTT	CASSDLESRSTDTQYF
NA	14	TRBV6-5	NA	TRBJ1-1	TGTGCCAGCAGGTCGGGGGGGCGGAGCACTGAAGCTTTCTTT	CASRSGGRSTEAFF
NA	13	TRBV29-1	NA	TRBJ2-7	TGCAGCGTTGTACAGGGTGTTTCCTACGAGCAGTACTTC	CSVVQGVSYEQYF